A selection of T cell receptor beta chains follows, all from one sample in a study of blood T cell repertoires in COVID-19. Libraries were prepared by immunoSEQ multiplex PCR; TCRdb keeps only in-frame clonotypes and omits some of them. The sample consists of some 150,000 clones, around nine tenths of them appearing once. Sequencing was done on a sample of peripheral blood. These receptors all come from a woman between 50 and 59 years old with active or convalescent COVID-19. The CDR3 runs from the conserved cysteine through the conserved F or W. Fields, in order: J gene, D gene, clone size, V gene, CDR3 protein, CDR3 DNA. The D gene is left open where the match is weak. Size tells how often a clone was seen (once, few, many) or the class of an expanded clone, and some rows leave it out.

TRBJ1-2 | - | - | TRBV6-5 | CASSFGTKTNYGYTF | TGTGCCAGCAGTTTTGGGACAAAAACAAACTATGGCTACACCTTC
TRBJ1-1 | - | - | TRBV19 | CASSMSGQNTEAFF | TGTGCCAGTAGTATGTCAGGACAGAACACTGAAGCTTTCTTT
TRBJ1-2 | TRBD1 | - | TRBV18 | CASSPRQGPYGYTF | TGTGCCAGCTCACCAAGACAGGGTCCCTATGGCTACACCTTC
TRBJ1-1 | - | - | TRBV18 | CASSQGKNRANTEAFF | TGTGCCAGCTCCCAGGGGAAAAACAGGGCGAACACTGAAGCTTTCTTT
TRBJ2-1 | - | - | TRBV30 | CAWTPLTVNEQFF | TGTGCCTGGACTCCCCTCACGGTGAATGAGCAGTTCTTC
TRBJ1-1 | TRBD1 | - | TRBV5-1 | CASSPAAGTGYEAFF | TGCGCCAGCAGCCCGGCCGCCGGGACAGGGTATGAAGCTTTCTTT
TRBJ1-1 | TRBD1 | once | TRBV4-2 | CASSQSGTGDHTEAFF | TGTGCCAGCAGCCAATCCGGGACAGGGGATCACACTGAAGCTTTCTTT
TRBJ2-2 | TRBD1 | - | TRBV4-3 | CASSQVGQAGELFF | TGCGCCAGCAGCCAAGTCGGACAGGCCGGGGAGCTGTTTTTT
TRBJ1-1 | - | - | TRBV7-2 | CASSLDTVGKMNTEAFF | TGTGCCAGCAGCTTGGACACTGTGGGGAAGATGAACACTGAAGCTTTCTTT
TRBJ1-2 | - | - | TRBV5-1 | CASSPTEDYGYTF | TGCGCCAGCTCCCCGACAGAGGACTATGGCTACACCTTC
TRBJ1-1 | - | - | TRBV7-2 | CASSFPGREAFF | TGTGCCAGCAGCTTTCCGGGGAGGGAAGCTTTCTTT
TRBJ1-5 | TRBD1 | - | TRBV7-3 | CASRSPPDRALFYSNQPQHF | TGTGCCAGCAGATCCCCCCCGGACAGGGCCCTGTTCTATAGCAATCAGCCCCAGCATTTT
TRBJ2-2 | TRBD2 | - | TRBV19 | CASKATSGTGELFF | TGTGCCAGTAAGGCGACTAGCGGGACCGGGGAGCTGTTTTTT
TRBJ1-1 | - | few | TRBV21-1 | CASSPLRDRATEAFF | TGTGCCAGCAGCCCGCTTCGGGACAGGGCCACTGAAGCTTTCTTT
TRBJ1-6 | - | - | TRBV27 | CASRQGFSYNSPLHF | TGTGCCAGCAGACAGGGTTTTTCCTATAATTCACCCCTCCACTTT
TRBJ2-3 | TRBD1 | - | TRBV29-1 | CSGRDRETDTQYF | TGCAGCGGCCGGGACAGGGAAACAGATACGCAGTATTTT
TRBJ2-7 | - | - | TRBV30 | CASGPGGAYEQYF | TGTGCCTCGGGACCTGGGGGCGCCTACGAGCAGTACTTC
TRBJ2-7 | - | - | TRBV3-1/TRBV3-2 | CASSQDFNRDDRYEQYF | TGTGCCAGCAGCCAAGACTTCAACAGGGATGATCGTTACGAGCAGTACTTC
TRBJ2-7 | TRBD2 | - | TRBV28 | CASSQGLSYEQYF | TGTGCCAGCAGCCAGGGACTATCCTACGAGCAGTACTTC
TRBJ1-1 | TRBD1 | - | TRBV7-9 | CASRLQGGGTEAFF | TGTGCCAGCAGACTCCAGGGGGGCGGCACTGAAGCTTTCTTT
TRBJ1-2 | - | - | TRBV2 | CASRFSGYGYTF | TGTGCCAGCCGTTTCTCAGGGTATGGCTACACCTTC
TRBJ2-7 | TRBD1 | - | TRBV7-2 | CASRADRVAGEQYF | TGTGCCAGCAGAGCAGACAGGGTTGCTGGGGAGCAGTACTTC
TRBJ2-2 | TRBD1 | few | TRBV10-1 | CASFPPGTETGELFF | TGCGCCAGCTTTCCCCCCGGGACAGAAACCGGGGAGCTGTTTTTT
TRBJ2-7 | TRBD2 | once | TRBV6-2/TRBV6-3 | CASSPTSGSYEQYF | TGTGCCAGCAGTCCCACTAGCGGGAGCTACGAGCAGTACTTC
TRBJ2-1 | TRBD2 | - | TRBV5-1 | CASSFPRGGEYNEQFF | TGCGCCAGCAGCTTTCCCCGGGGGGGAGAGTACAATGAGCAGTTCTTC
TRBJ1-1 | - | few | TRBV27 | CASSLPLRDGSTTFF | TGTGCCAGCAGTTTACCCCTGAGAGACGGGTCAACAACTTTCTTT
TRBJ1-5 | - | - | TRBV3-1/TRBV3-2 | CASSQDEVQPQHF | TGTGCCAGCAGCCAAGACGAGGTGCAGCCCCAGCATTTT
TRBJ2-2 | - | few | TRBV7-2 | CASSFQGGELFF | TGTGCCAGCAGCTTTCAGGGTGGGGAGCTGTTTTTT
TRBJ1-1 | TRBD1 | - | TRBV5-1 | CASSWGTGANTEAFF | TGCGCCAGCAGCTGGGGGACAGGGGCGAACACTGAAGCTTTCTTT